This T cell receptor (beta chain) was obtained from a study of blood T cell repertoires in COVID-19. Study-wide context: Both acute and convalescent COVID-19 samples were obtained from the United States, Italy and Spain. Sample material is recorded as cDNA or gDNA derived from T cells, B-cell-depleted T cells, or PBMCs.

Per the authors' pipeline: Amplifying reference gene primers gave estimates of nucleated cell counts. The assay was immunoSEQ multiplex PCR, and TCRdb's table has in-frame clones only and misses some. That table supplies the V and J calls and clone size; D and trimming were determined from the DNA. Here the sample spans about 160,000 clones, 60% to 85% being singletons. The germline V gene has CDR1 LGHNA and CDR2 YSLEER. This CDR3 comprises 14 residues. V shed 0 bases and J shed 11 bases, with 16 bases lying between them. Sequenced input: peripheral blood. The gene calls are TRBV4-3 and TRBJ1-1; D gene uncertain. The sequence was obtained from a man aged 55 to 70 with acute or convalescent COVID-19. CDR3: CASSQDRRALGAFF. The CDR3 DNA reads as TGCGCCAGCAGCCAAGATCGGAGGGCCCTGGGGGCTTTCTTT.